This TCR beta chain was found in a study of blood T cell repertoires in COVID-19. About the study: Acute and convalescent COVID-19 specimens originated in the United States, Italy and Spain. In each case, the material was cDNA or gDNA derived from T cells, B-cell-depleted T cells, or PBMCs.

This clone was detected only a few times. The CDR3 consists of 14 residues. The germline V gene encodes CDR1 SQVTM and CDR2 ANQGSEA. V was clipped by 1 base and J by 11 bases; unmatched bases: 10. Authors' processing steps: Amplification from reference gene primers served as the basis for estimated nucleated cell counts. Sequenced by immunoSEQ multiplex PCR; TCRdb stores in-frame clones only, minus some. The DNA was the basis for D and trimming; V, J and clone size are from that table. The sample comprises about 130,000 clones, 85% of which are singletons, and just over 6.5% rests with the top ten. Sequencing was carried out using peripheral blood. The TCR comes from a man aged 80 or over with active or convalescent COVID-19. This rearrangement joins TRBV29-1 to TRBJ1-1, with 10 nucleotides matching TRBD1. The CDR3 DNA is TGCAGCGTTGAAGGGACAGGGGGAACGCAACACGCTTTCTTT. This codes for CSVEGTGGTQHAFF.